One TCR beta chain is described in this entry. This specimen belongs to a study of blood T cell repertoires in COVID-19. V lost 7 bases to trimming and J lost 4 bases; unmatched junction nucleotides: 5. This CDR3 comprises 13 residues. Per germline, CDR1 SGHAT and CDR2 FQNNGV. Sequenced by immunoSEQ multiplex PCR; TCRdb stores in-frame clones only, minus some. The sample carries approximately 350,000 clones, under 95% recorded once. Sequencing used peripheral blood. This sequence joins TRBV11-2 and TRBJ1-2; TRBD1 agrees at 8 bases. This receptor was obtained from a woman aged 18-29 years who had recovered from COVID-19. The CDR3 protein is CASTWTGSYGYTF. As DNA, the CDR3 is TGTGCCAGCACCTGGACAGGGTCCTATGGCTACACCTTC.